This T cell receptor (beta chain) was sequenced for a study of beta chain features in type 1 diabetes. Overall study: Healthy donors, compared against patients, showed similar age, gender and cell yields. Overall study findings and caveats: Patients' naive, central memory and Treg TCRB repertoires seemed closer to one another than those of healthy donors.

Every participating donor gave one draw, a heparinised blood sample averaging approximately 120 mL. CD45RO/CCR7/CD25/CD127/CD95/CD27 sorting isolated CD4+ naive, central memory, regulatory and stem cell-like memory cells. Germline V CDR1 and CDR2: MNHEY, SMNVEV (reference sequence). Trimming removed 6 bases from V and 2 bases from J; junction bases left unmatched: 5. This CDR3 has 14 residues. The sample holds a few counts of this clone. The antigen is unknown. Sequenced material consisted of expressed TCRB transcripts (all of the isolated RNA was reverse transcribed). Libraries were prepared by immunoSEQ multiplex PCR; TCRdb keeps only in-frame clonotypes and omits some of them. The sample records a few hundred thousand clones, about 18% being singletons.

This clonotype originated in a woman aged 18-29 years in good health. Sequencing was done on a sample of naive CD4+ T cells from blood. The rearrangement links TRBV27 to TRBJ2-3; 7 positions match TRBD2. The CDR3 region has the DNA TGTGCCAGCAGAGCGGGGTGGTCCACAGATACGCAGTATTTT. The encoded protein is CASRAGWSTDTQYF.